The 13 T cell receptor beta chains reported below all come from one sample, sequenced in a study of cytomegalovirus exposure and HLA in healthy donors (dated 2017 in TCRdb). Library preparation used the immunoSEQ multiplex PCR assay. The multiplex PCR relied on a mix of 60 forward primers for TCR Vbeta segments and 13 reverse primers for TCR Jbeta segments. Entries here come from immuneACCESS through TCRdb and include only in-frame sequences with V and J called. Some clones fail to appear in such tables; in the studies checked, an unresolved V gene covers under half of the shortfall, and the cause of the remainder is unknown. This sample lists 150,000 to 200,000 clones; almost 85% were detected once. The ten largest account for approximately 0.98% of the sample. Sequencing was carried out using PBMCs. The receptors come from a young man in good health and CMV-seronegative.

This chain joins TRBV2 and TRBJ2-7, with a possible D match to TRBD1 (5 bases). The CDR3 has 14 amino acids. V was clipped by 7 bases and J by 1 base, with 14 bases between them. Germline assignment: CDR1 SNHLY and CDR2 FYNNEI. The CDR3, as DNA: TGTGCCAGCATGGTAGGACATAGATCCTACGAGCAGTACTTC. It yields the protein CASMVGHRSYEQYF.

The chain recombines TRBV7-2 with TRBJ2-3, with D maybe TRBD2 (5 bases). Germline CDR1 is SGHTA and CDR2 is FQGNSA. V gave up 4 bases and J gave up 5 bases, with 13 bases separating them. The length of the CDR3 is 14 residues. The CDR3 sequence is CASSSPPRGDTQYF. In nucleotides, the CDR3 is TGTGCCAGCAGCTCCCCTCCTCGGGGAGATACGCAGTATTTT.

The rearrangement uses TRBV5-8 and TRBJ2-7, with TRBD2 matching 13 bases. In germline, CDR1 is SGHTS, CDR2 YDEGEE. The V gene end was trimmed by 5 bases and the J gene end by 4 bases; junction bases not matched to a gene: 3. The CDR3 has 14 amino acids. CDR3 in DNA: TGTGCCAGCAGACTAGCGGGAGGGCCGTACGAGCAGTACTTC. As protein: CASRLAGGPYEQYF.

The chain combines TRBV5-4 with TRBJ1-2; D perhaps matches TRBD1 (5 bases). The CDR3 totals 14 residues. V gave up 4 bases and J gave up 4 bases, with 14 bases separating them. Germline V lookup: CDR1 SGHNT, CDR2 YYREEE (reference sequence). This CDR3 is CASSRSGLTYGYTF. CDR3 nucleotides: TGTGCCAGCAGCCGCTCGGGACTAACCTATGGCTACACCTTC.

The V and J genes are TRBV6-5 and TRBJ2-7, with 8 bases matching TRBD1. The CDR3 sequence is 14 residues long. Germline values: CDR1 MNHEY, CDR2 SVGAGI. J was trimmed by 3 bases and V by 4 bases; bases with no gene match: 5. The CDR3 spells CASSWGQANYEQYF. In DNA, the CDR3 is TGTGCCAGCAGTTGGGGACAGGCAAACTACGAGCAGTACTTC.

This chain links TRBV7-8 with TRBJ1-4; the D gene is possibly TRBD1 (5 bases). Looked up from germline, CDR1 is SGHVS and CDR2 is FQNEAQ. The CDR3 has 15 amino acids. V dropped 5 bases and J dropped 5 bases, with 15 bases sitting between them. CDR3 sequence: CASSPTWGGNEKLFF. The CDR3 DNA is TGTGCCAGCAGCCCGACCTGGGGGGGGAATGAAAAACTGTTTTTT.

This chain joins TRBV11-2 and TRBJ1-1, with 9 nucleotides matching TRBD1. The ends lost 5 bases at V and 11 bases at J; junction bases unmatched: 15. The CDR3 has 15 residues. Germline CDR1 reads SGHAT; CDR2 reads FQNNGV. This chain's CDR3 is CASSPGVGQGRLAFF. CDR3 bases: TGTGCCAGCAGCCCAGGGGTGGGACAGGGAAGGCTCGCTTTCTTT.

The rearrangement uses TRBV5-1 and TRBJ2-5; 13 positions agree with TRBD2. Germline V lookup: CDR1 SGHRS, CDR2 YFSETQ. The V segment lost 4 bases and the J segment 4 bases; nucleotides outside the gene matches: 4. This CDR3 has 15 amino acids. CDR3 nucleotide sequence: TGCGCCAGCAGCCGGACTAGCGGGGGCTCAGAGACCCAGTACTTC. Protein sequence: CASSRTSGGSETQYF.

This clone was detected only a few times. The chain links TRBV5-4 to TRBJ2-1; 7 nucleotides align to TRBD2. The CDR3 is 16 residues long. CDR1 is SGHNT and CDR2 is YYREEE in the germline V gene (reference sequence). With V trimmed by 4 bases and J by 0 bases, 7 bases remained unmatched. CDR3 residues: CASSGGGLSSYNEQFF. In DNA, the CDR3 is TGTGCCAGCAGCGGGGGGGGTCTGAGCTCCTACAATGAGCAGTTCTTC.

This clone was recorded at least ten times. The rearrangement uses TRBV6-7 and TRBJ2-2; maybe TRBD1 (6 bases). TRBV6-7 is an ORF; its function is uncertain. The CDR3 is 13 amino acids. V shed 0 bases and J shed 7 bases, with 6 bases lying between them. Here the CDR3 DNA reads TGTGCCAGCAGTTACTCAGGGGGCGGGGAGCTGTTTTTT. Amino acids: CASSYSGGGELFF.

Here the CDR3 reads CASSLRTSAYEQYF. CDR3 nucleotides: TGTGCCAGCAGCTTAAGGACTAGCGCCTACGAGCAGTACTTC. The gene calls are TRBV11-1 and TRBJ2-7; 9 nucleotides align to TRBD2. With V trimmed by 2 bases and J by 2 bases, 1 base remained unmatched. The CDR3 contains 14 residues. Germline CDR1 reads SGHAT; CDR2 reads FQDESV (reference sequence).

V is TRBV2 and J is TRBJ1-5, with a tentative D call TRBD1 (6 bases). V gave up 6 bases and J gave up 0 bases, with 15 bases separating them. This CDR3 comprises 16 residues. The germline V gene encodes CDR1 SNHLY and CDR2 FYNNEI. The CDR3, as DNA: TGTGCCAGCAGCGGGACAACTTCCTTTAGCAATCAGCCCCAGCATTTT. It encodes CASSGTTSFSNQPQHF.

The J gene is TRBJ2-3, the V gene TRBV5-6; perhaps TRBD2 as D (5 bases). V lost 4 bases and J lost 2, with 17 bases in between. Germline CDR1 and CDR2: SGHDT and YYEEEE. CDR3 length equals 16 residues. CDR3 DNA: TGTGCCAGCAGCCCGCTGGGGAGCCCCAACACAGATACGCAGTATTTT. Amino acid sequence: CASSPLGSPNTDTQYF.